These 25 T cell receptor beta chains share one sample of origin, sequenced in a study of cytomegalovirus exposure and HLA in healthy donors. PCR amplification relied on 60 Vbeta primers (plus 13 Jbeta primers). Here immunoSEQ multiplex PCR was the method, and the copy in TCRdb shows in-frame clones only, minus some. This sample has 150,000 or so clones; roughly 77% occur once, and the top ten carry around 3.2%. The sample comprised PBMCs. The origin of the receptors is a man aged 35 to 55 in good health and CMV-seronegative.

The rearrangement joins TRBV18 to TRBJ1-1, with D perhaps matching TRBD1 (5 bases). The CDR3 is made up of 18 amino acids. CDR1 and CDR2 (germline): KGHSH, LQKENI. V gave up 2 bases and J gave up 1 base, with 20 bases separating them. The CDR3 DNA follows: TGTGCCAGCTCACCATCCATCGGGACCCGGGGGGAGAACACTGAAGCTTTCTTT. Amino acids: CASSPSIGTRGENTEAFF.

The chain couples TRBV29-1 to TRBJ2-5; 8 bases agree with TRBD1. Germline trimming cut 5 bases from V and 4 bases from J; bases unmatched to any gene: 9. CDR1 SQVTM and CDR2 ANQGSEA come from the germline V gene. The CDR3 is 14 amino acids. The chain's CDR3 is CSVSPGQVRETQYF. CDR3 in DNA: TGCAGCGTTTCTCCGGGACAGGTTCGAGAGACCCAGTACTTC.

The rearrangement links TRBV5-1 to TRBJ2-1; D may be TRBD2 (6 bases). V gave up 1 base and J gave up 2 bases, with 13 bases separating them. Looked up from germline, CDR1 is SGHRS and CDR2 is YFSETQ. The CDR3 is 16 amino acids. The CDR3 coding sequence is TGCGCCAGCAGCTTGACGGGCGGAGGGGCCTACAATGAGCAGTTCTTC. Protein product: CASSLTGGGAYNEQFF. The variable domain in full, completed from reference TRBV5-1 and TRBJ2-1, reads KAGVTQTPRYLIKTRGQQVTLSCSPISGHRSVSWYQQTPGQGLQFLFEYFSETQRNKGNFPGRFSGRQFSNSRSEMNVSTLELGDSALYLCASSLTGGGAYNEQFFGPGTRLTVL.

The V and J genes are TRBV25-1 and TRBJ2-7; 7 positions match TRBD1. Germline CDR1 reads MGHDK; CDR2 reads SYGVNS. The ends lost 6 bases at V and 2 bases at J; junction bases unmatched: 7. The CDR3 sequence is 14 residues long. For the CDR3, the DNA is TGTGCCAGCAGCCAAGGACAGGTTGCCTACGAGCAGTACTTC. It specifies CASSQGQVAYEQYF.

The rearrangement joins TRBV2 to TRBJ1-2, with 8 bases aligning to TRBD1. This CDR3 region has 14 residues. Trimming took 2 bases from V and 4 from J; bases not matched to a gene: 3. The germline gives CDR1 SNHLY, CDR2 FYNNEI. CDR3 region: CASSEQGATYGYTF. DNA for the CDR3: TGTGCCAGCAGTGAACAGGGGGCTACCTATGGCTACACCTTC.

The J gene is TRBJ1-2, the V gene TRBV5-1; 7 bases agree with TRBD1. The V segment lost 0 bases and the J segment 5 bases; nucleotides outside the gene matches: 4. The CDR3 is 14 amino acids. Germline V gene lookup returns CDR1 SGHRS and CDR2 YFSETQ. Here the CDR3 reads CASSLGQGAYGYTF. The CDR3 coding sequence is TGCGCCAGCAGCTTGGGACAGGGCGCTTATGGCTACACCTTC. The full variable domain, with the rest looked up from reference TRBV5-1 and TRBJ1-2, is KAGVTQTPRYLIKTRGQQVTLSCSPISGHRSVSWYQQTPGQGLQFLFEYFSETQRNKGNFPGRFSGRQFSNSRSEMNVSTLELGDSALYLCASSLGQGAYGYTFGSGTRLTVV.

The CDR3 region is CASRQGSGETQYF. In DNA, the CDR3 is TGCGCCAGCAGGCAGGGGTCGGGGGAGACCCAGTACTTC. The chain links TRBV5-1 to TRBJ2-5, with D possibly matching TRBD1 (6 bases). The CDR3 has 13 amino acids. Germline lookup yields CDR1 SGHRS and CDR2 YFSETQ. The V gene lost 5 bases and the J gene lost 5 bases, with 13 bases spanning the gap.

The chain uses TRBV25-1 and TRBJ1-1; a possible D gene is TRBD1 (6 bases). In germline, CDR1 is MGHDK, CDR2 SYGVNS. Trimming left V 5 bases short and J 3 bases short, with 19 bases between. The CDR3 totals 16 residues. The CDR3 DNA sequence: TGTGCCAGCAGTCTCCGGGAGGGGGGCCGGGACACTGAAGCTTTCTTT. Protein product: CASSLREGGRDTEAFF.

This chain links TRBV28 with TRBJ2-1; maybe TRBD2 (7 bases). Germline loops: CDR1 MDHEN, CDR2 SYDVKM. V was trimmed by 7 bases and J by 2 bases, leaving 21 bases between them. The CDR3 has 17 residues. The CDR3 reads CASTEGGGIAAYNEQFF. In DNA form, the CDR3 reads TGTGCCAGCACCGAGGGGGGAGGGATAGCGGCCTACAATGAGCAGTTCTTC.

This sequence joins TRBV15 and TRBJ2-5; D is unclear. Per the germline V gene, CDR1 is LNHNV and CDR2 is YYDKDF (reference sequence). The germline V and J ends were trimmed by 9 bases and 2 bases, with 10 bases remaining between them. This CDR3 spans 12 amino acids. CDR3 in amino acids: CATTQSQETQYF. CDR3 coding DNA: TGTGCCACTACACAAAGTCAAGAGACCCAGTACTTC.

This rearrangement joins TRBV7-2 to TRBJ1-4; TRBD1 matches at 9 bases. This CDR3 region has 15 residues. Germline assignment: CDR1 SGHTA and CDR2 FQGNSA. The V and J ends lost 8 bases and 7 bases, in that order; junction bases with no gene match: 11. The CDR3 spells CASGITGGAAEKLFF. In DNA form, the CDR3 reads TGTGCCAGCGGAATAACAGGGGGCGCAGCTGAAAAACTGTTTTTT.

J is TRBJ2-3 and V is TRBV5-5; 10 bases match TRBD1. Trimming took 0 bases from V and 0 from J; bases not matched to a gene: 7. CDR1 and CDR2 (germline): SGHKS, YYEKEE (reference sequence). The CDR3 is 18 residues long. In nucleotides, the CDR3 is TGTGCCAGCAGCTTGGGGACAGGGGGTAGAGGGAGCACAGATACGCAGTATTTT. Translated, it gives CASSLGTGGRGSTDTQYF.

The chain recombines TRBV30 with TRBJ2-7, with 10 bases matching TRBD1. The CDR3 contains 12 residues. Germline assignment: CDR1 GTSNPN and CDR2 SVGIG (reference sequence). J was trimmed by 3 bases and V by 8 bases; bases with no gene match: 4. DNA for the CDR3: TGTGCCGGGTGGACAGGGGGCTACGAGCAGTACTTC. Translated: CAGWTGGYEQYF.

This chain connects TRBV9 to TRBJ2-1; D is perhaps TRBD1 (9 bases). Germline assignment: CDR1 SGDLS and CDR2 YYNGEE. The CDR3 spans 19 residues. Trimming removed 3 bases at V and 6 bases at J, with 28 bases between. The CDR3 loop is CASSEPGQGGSGAFNEQFF. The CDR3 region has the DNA TGTGCCAGCAGCGAGCCGGGACAGGGAGGTAGCGGGGCGTTCAATGAGCAGTTCTTC.

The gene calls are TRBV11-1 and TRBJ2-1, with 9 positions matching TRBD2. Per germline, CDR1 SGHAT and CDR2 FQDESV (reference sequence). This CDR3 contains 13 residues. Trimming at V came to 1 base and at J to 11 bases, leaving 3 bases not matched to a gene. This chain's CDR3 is CASSLVTSGQQFF. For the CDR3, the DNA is TGTGCCAGCAGCTTAGTGACTAGCGGTCAGCAGTTCTTC.

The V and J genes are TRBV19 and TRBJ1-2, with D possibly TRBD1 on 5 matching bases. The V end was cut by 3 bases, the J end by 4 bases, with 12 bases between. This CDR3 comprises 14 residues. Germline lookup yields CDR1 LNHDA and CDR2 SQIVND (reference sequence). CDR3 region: CASSIGASFYGYTF. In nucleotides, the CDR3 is TGTGCCAGTAGTATTGGGGCCTCTTTCTATGGCTACACCTTC.

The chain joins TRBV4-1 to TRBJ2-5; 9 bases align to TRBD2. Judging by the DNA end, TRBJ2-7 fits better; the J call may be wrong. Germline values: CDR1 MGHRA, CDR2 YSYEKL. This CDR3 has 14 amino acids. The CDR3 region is CASSLRGGFPEQYF. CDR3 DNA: TGCGCCAGCAGCCTGCGGGGGGGATTTCCCGAGCAGTACTTC.

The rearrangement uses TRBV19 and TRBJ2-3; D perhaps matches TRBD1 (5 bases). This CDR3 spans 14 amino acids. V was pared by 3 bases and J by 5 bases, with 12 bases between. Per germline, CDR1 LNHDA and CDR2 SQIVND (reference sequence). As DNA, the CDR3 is TGTGCCAGTAGTATTTCCAGGGCGCGAGATACGCAGTATTTT. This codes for CASSISRARDTQYF.

CDR3 nucleotide sequence: TGCGCCAGCAGCTCGGGACTAGCTGTTCCTAGCACAGATACGCAGTATTTT. Its protein product is CASSSGLAVPSTDTQYF. The gene calls are TRBV5-1 and TRBJ2-3; 9 nucleotides line up with TRBD2. Germline CDR1 reads SGHRS; CDR2 reads YFSETQ. This CDR3 spans 17 amino acids. V was clipped by 3 bases and J by 0 bases; unmatched bases: 8. Looking up the rest from reference TRBV5-1 and TRBJ2-3 gives the full variable domain: KAGVTQTPRYLIKTRGQQVTLSCSPISGHRSVSWYQQTPGQGLQFLFEYFSETQRNKGNFPGRFSGRQFSNSRSEMNVSTLELGDSALYLCASSSGLAVPSTDTQYFGPGTRLTVL.

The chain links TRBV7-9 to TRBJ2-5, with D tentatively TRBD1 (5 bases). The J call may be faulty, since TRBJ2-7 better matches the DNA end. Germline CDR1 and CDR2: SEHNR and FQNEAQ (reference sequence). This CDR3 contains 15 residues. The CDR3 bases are TGTGCCAGCAGCCCGCCCCCCAGGGTTGGTAACGAGCAGTACTTC. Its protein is CASSPPPRVGNEQYF.

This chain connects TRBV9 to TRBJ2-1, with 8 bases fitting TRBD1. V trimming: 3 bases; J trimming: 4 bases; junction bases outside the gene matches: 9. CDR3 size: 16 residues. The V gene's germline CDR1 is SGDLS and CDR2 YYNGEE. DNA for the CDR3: TGTGCCAGCAGCGCGTTCCGGGACAGGCCTTACAATGAGCAGTTCTTC. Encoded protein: CASSAFRDRPYNEQFF. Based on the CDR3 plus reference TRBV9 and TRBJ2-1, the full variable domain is DSGVTQTPKHLITATGQRVTLRCSPRSGDLSVYWYQQSLDQGLQFLIQYYNGEERAKGNILERFSAQQFPDLHSELNLSSLELGDSALYFCASSAFRDRPYNEQFFGPGTRLTVL.

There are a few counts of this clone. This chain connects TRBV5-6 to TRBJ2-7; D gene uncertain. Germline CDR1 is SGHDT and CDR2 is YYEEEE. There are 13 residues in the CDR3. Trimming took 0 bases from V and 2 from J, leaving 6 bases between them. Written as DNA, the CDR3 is TGTGCCAGCAGCTTGGGAGAGCCCTACGAGCAGTACTTC. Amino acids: CASSLGEPYEQYF. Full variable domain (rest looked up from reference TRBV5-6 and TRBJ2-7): DAGVTQSPTHLIKTRGQQVTLRCSPKSGHDTVSWYQQALGQGPQFIFQYYEEEERQRGNFPDRFSGHQFPNYSSELNVNALLLGDSALYLCASSLGEPYEQYFGPGTRLTVT.

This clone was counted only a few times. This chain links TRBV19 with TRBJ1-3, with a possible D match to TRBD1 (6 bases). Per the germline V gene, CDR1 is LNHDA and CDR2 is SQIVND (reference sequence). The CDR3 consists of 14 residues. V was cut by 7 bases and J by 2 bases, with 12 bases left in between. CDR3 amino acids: CASTETGAGNTIYF. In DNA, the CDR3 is TGTGCCAGTACCGAGACAGGAGCTGGAAACACCATATATTTT.

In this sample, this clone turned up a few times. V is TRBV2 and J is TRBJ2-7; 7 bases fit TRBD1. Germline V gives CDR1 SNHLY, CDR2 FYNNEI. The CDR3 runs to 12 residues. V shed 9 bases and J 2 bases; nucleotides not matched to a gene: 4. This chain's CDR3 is CARRDSPYEQYF. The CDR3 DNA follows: TGTGCCAGAAGGGACAGTCCCTACGAGCAGTACTTC.

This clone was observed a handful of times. CDR3: CASRYRGEKLFF. The CDR3, as DNA: TGTGCCAGCAGATACAGGGGAGAAAAACTGTTTTTT. The chain joins TRBV2 to TRBJ1-4; 7 nucleotides line up with TRBD1. V shed 6 bases, J shed 8 bases, and the junction held 3 bases outside the gene matches. Germline V gene data show CDR1 as SNHLY and CDR2 as FYNNEI. The CDR3 runs 12 residues.